These 17 T cell receptor beta chains came from one sample sequenced in a study of blood T cell repertoires in COVID-19. TCRdb's copy holds only in-frame clones and misses some; the assay was immunoSEQ multiplex PCR. This sample carries around 270,000 clones, about nine tenths of them seen once, and the ten largest clones take less than 5%. Sequencing used peripheral blood. These receptors came from a man aged 55-75 years who had recovered from COVID-19.

The rearrangement uses TRBV7-8 and TRBJ2-7; 9 bases are shared with TRBD1. CDR1 SGHVS and CDR2 FQNEAQ come from the germline V gene. The CDR3 is 15 residues long. Trimming cost V 5 bases and J 5 bases; bases outside gene matches: 10. The CDR3 coding sequence is TGTGCCAGCAGCCACGCCGGGACAGGGTGGAACGAGCAGTACTTC. This encodes CASSHAGTGWNEQYF.

This rearrangement joins TRBV19 to TRBJ1-1; tentatively, D is TRBD1 (6 bases). This CDR3 is built from 14 residues. From germline, CDR1 is LNHDA and CDR2 SQIVND (reference sequence). V dropped 5 bases and J dropped 1 base, with 11 bases sitting between them. The CDR3 sequence: CASSPGQRNTEAFF. CDR3 in DNA: TGTGCCAGTAGTCCCGGACAGAGGAACACTGAAGCTTTCTTT.

This clone was found once. The chain couples TRBV29-1 to TRBJ2-1; 7 nucleotides align to TRBD1. CDR3 size: 13 residues. CDR1 and CDR2 from the germline V gene are SQVTM and ANQGSEA. V lost 6 bases and J lost 9; bases outside the gene matches: 11. CDR3 residues: CSVSTGPYGEQFF. CDR3 bases: TGCAGCGTATCGACAGGGCCTTACGGTGAGCAGTTCTTC.

The chain is built from TRBV9 and TRBJ1-2; 8 positions match TRBD1. The trim removed 1 base at V and 0 bases at J, leaving 5 bases unmatched. The CDR3 has 16 residues. Germline V gene sequence: CDR1 SGDLS, CDR2 YYNGEE. The CDR3 is CASSVLGQGSNYGYTF. DNA for the CDR3: TGTGCCAGCAGCGTACTTGGACAGGGCTCTAACTATGGCTACACCTTC.

The table lists this clone with a count of one. This rearrangement joins TRBV9 to TRBJ1-1; maybe TRBD1 (5 bases). V lost 3 bases and J lost 0, with 21 bases in between. The germline gives CDR1 SGDLS, CDR2 YYNGEE. The CDR3 consists of 18 residues. For the CDR3, the DNA is TGTGCCAGCAGCGCCAGGGCCGAGACATTCAACATGAACACTGAAGCTTTCTTT. Its translation is CASSARAETFNMNTEAFF.

This chain links TRBV4-2 with TRBJ2-2; D perhaps matches TRBD2 (5 bases). Trimming cost V 0 bases and J 6 bases, with 11 bases left between them. This CDR3 spans 15 amino acids. The germline V gene has CDR1 LGHNA and CDR2 YNFKEQ. The chain's CDR3 is CASSQDGRTAGELFF. For the CDR3, the DNA is TGTGCCAGCAGCCAAGACGGTCGGACTGCCGGGGAGCTGTTTTTT.

The J gene is TRBJ2-3, the V gene TRBV11-2; 10 nucleotides line up with TRBD1. Germline assignment: CDR1 SGHAT and CDR2 FQNNGV. CDR3 length equals 14 residues. V dropped 5 bases and J dropped 6; count of bases not matched to a gene: 5. The CDR3 is CASSQGQGIDTQYF. The CDR3 region has the DNA TGTGCCAGCAGCCAGGGACAGGGGATCGATACGCAGTATTTT.

The CDR3 reads CASSIRTDSTDTQYF. CDR3 nucleotides: TGCGCCAGCAGCATTCGGACAGACAGCACAGATACGCAGTATTTT. The chain carries TRBV5-1 and TRBJ2-3, with D possibly matching TRBD1 (6 bases). The CDR3 consists of 15 residues. CDR1 is SGHRS and CDR2 is YFSETQ in the germline V gene. The V end lost 4 bases, the J end lost 0 bases, and 12 bases lay between the germline ends.

This clone showed up just a few times. V usage is TRBV27 and J usage is TRBJ1-6; TRBD1 agrees at 9 bases. Germline CDR1 reads MNHEY; CDR2 reads SMNVEV (reference sequence). The CDR3 totals 16 residues. V lost 6 bases to trimming and J lost 6 bases; unmatched junction nucleotides: 9. The CDR3 loop is CASRAGTGRLNSPLHF. Here the CDR3 DNA reads TGTGCCAGCAGAGCAGGGACAGGGAGGCTTAATTCACCCCTCCACTTT.

The V call is TRBV7-3, the J call TRBJ1-4, with 9 bases lining up with TRBD1. Trimming cost V 5 bases and J 6 bases; bases outside gene matches: 4. This CDR3 contains 14 residues. The V gene's germline CDR1 is SGHTA and CDR2 FQGTGA. DNA of the CDR3: TGTGCCAGCAGCCCGACAGGGGGTGATGAAAAACTGTTTTTT. It yields the protein CASSPTGGDEKLFF.

V is TRBV12-1 and J is TRBJ2-1; TRBD1 is the table's D call and was not checked against the DNA. TRBV12-1 is deemed a pseudogene. The CDR3 length is 15 residues. As DNA, the CDR3 is TGTGCCAGCAGCCCAGACAGGAACTCCTACAATGAGCAGTTCTTC. The encoded protein is CASSPDRNSYNEQFF.

This clone was observed a single time. The CDR3 DNA follows: TGCGCCAGCAGCTCACTGACAGGATCTAACTATGGCTACACCTTC. Amino acid sequence: CASSSLTGSNYGYTF. The chain combines TRBV5-1 with TRBJ1-2, with TRBD1 as a possible D gene (6 bases). This CDR3 has 15 residues. V dropped 3 bases and J dropped 0 bases, with 12 bases sitting between them. CDR1 and CDR2 (germline): SGHRS, YFSETQ. The complete variable domain, with remaining parts taken from reference TRBV5-1 and TRBJ1-2, reads KAGVTQTPRYLIKTRGQQVTLSCSPISGHRSVSWYQQTPGQGLQFLFEYFSETQRNKGNFPGRFSGRQFSNSRSEMNVSTLELGDSALYLCASSSLTGSNYGYTFGSGTRLTVV.

V and J are TRBV19 and TRBJ1-2; TRBD1 matches at 8 bases. The J segment lost 4 bases and the V segment lost 9 bases, leaving 4 bases of the junction unmatched. From germline, CDR1 is LNHDA and CDR2 SQIVND (reference sequence). The CDR3 loop spans 12 amino acids. CDR3 sequence reads: CASRGLGYGYTF. The CDR3 coding sequence is TGTGCCAGCAGGGGGCTGGGCTATGGCTACACCTTC.

CDR3 nucleotides: TGTGCCAGCGCGACCGGGTTAGGCACCGGGGAGCTGTTTTTT. Protein sequence: CASATGLGTGELFF. V and J are TRBV2 and TRBJ2-2; D unresolved. The CDR3 has 14 residues. Trimming pared 8 bases from V and 4 bases from J, leaving 14 bases between. Germline-derived CDR1 and CDR2 are SNHLY and FYNNEI.

The rearrangement joins TRBV7-9 to TRBJ1-1; TRBD1 matches at 8 bases. The V gene end was trimmed by 4 bases and the J gene end by 5 bases; junction bases not matched to a gene: 12. The germline CDR1 and CDR2 sequences are SEHNR and FQNEAQ (reference sequence). CDR3 length: 16 amino acids. CDR3 nucleotides: TGTGCCAGCAGCTCGGACAGGGCTCTTTACGGGACTGAAGCTTTCTTT. Translating gives CASSSDRALYGTEAFF.

This clone has only a few counts. This chain joins TRBV20-1 and TRBJ2-1; D not certain. Trimming left V 2 bases short and J 6 bases short, with 5 bases between. CDR3 size: 11 residues. CDR1 and CDR2 (germline): DFQATT, SNEGSKA (reference sequence). The CDR3 DNA reads as TGCAGTGCTAGACTAGTCAATGAGCAGTTCTTC. This gives the protein CSARLVNEQFF.

The genes are TRBV6-1 and TRBJ1-2, with unresolved D. The CDR3 sequence is 15 residues long. V was clipped by 0 bases and J by 4 bases, with 12 bases between them. Germline V gene sequence: CDR1 MNHNS, CDR2 SASEGT. The chain's CDR3 is CASSEAHGGAYGYTF. In nucleotides, the CDR3 is TGTGCCAGCAGTGAAGCGCACGGAGGAGCCTATGGCTACACCTTC.